This T cell receptor beta chain stems from a study of cytomegalovirus exposure and HLA in healthy donors. Findings of the study overall: For most TCR sequences rarity was the rule, although some public TCRs occurred in many donors. Researchers counted around 180 TCR beta chains as cytomegalovirus-associated. That first-cohort TCR clusters tended to co-occur in the 120 or so validation repertoires was found in a later analysis. Accounts indicate the classifier identified cytomegalovirus status with strong specificity and sensitivity.

The assay was immunoSEQ multiplex PCR, and TCRdb's table has in-frame clones only and misses some. The data contain roughly 60,000 clones, about 95% of them singletons. Trimming left V 5 bases short and J 6 bases short, with 29 bases between. Germline CDR1 reads MNHEY; CDR2 reads SMNVEV (reference sequence). The CDR3 runs to 19 residues. As regards this clone: Its antigen is still unknown.

The clonotype comes from a woman in her late teens or twenties in good health and CMV-seropositive. The sequencing sample was made of PBMCs. The chain combines TRBV27 with TRBJ1-5; D is perhaps TRBD1 (5 bases). Here the CDR3 DNA reads TGTGCCAGCAGTCCAACACCACGTCTATTTGGGGGGAGAAGTCAGCCCCAGCATTTT. Amino acid sequence: CASSPTPRLFGGRSQPQHF.